This T cell receptor beta chain was found in a study of T-cell reconstitution after alpha-beta-depleted transplantation in children. Researchers prepared the TCRbeta library using unique molecular identifiers, the study reports. A single record per CDR3 protein comes from TCRdb applying MiXCR to the PCR reads. The profile shows a few hundred thousand distinct CDR3 sequences, roughly 25% of them singletons. J gave up 5 bases and V 4 bases, and 4 bases lay outside the gene matches. The germline gives CDR1 SGHDT, CDR2 YYEEEE. CDR3 length: 15 residues. Points from the study as a whole: At one year after transplant, newly produced T cells mostly accounted for T-cell counts and diversity.

This clonotype has ten or more counts. As yet, its antigen is unknown. The chain joins TRBV5-6 to TRBJ2-1; TRBD2 matches at 12 bases. Sample: PBMCs, taken before TCRalphabeta/CD19-depleted stem cell transplant. The receptor was isolated from a girl aged 2 to 10 with Fanconi anemia, due to receive a stem cell transplant. CDR3 coding DNA: TGTGCCAGCAGCCGACTAGCGGGGGCTAACAATGAGCAGTTCTTC. It encodes CASSRLAGANNEQFF.